This is a list of T cell receptor beta chains from one sample in a study of T cells in Graves' hyperthyroidism and ophthalmopathy. TCRdb reprocessed the multiplex PCR reads via MiXCR and lists one record per CDR3 protein. The table records about 640,000 distinct CDR3 sequences, roughly 15% of them present only once. The sequencing input was blood. These receptors originate from a woman aged 45-65 years with Graves' ophthalmopathy. The CDR3 runs from the conserved cysteine through the conserved F or W. A D gene is named only where the DNA matches it firmly. The listing skips clone size in some rows; elsewhere it reads once, few, many or a size class.

d_call: TRBD2
clone_size: many
j_call: TRBJ2-7
v_call: TRBV19
cdr3_nt: TGTGCCAGTAGTGGGCCGGCGGCTAGCGGGAGGGACGAGCAGTACTTC
cdr3_aa: CASSGPAASGRDEQYF

d_call: NA
clone_size: many
j_call: TRBJ2-1
v_call: TRBV28
cdr3_nt: TGTGCCAGCGACCCCCCGGGCTCCTACAATGAGCAGTTCTTC
cdr3_aa: CASDPPGSYNEQFF

d_call: NA
clone_size: NA
j_call: TRBJ1-5
v_call: TRBV10-3
cdr3_nt: TGTGCCATCAGTGAGTCTGGCAGGGGAAGCAATCAGCCCCAGCATTTT
cdr3_aa: CAISESGRGSNQPQHF

d_call: TRBD1
clone_size: few
j_call: TRBJ2-4
v_call: TRBV19
cdr3_nt: TGTGCCAGTAGTATTTTGGGACAGGCGGTCATTCAGTACTTC
cdr3_aa: CASSILGQAVIQYF

d_call: NA
clone_size: NA
j_call: TRBJ1-2
v_call: TRBV6-1
cdr3_nt: TGTGCCAGCAGCGAACTTTCCTTCAGGGGTCCTAACTATGGCTACACCTTC
cdr3_aa: CASSELSFRGPNYGYTF

d_call: NA
clone_size: many
j_call: TRBJ2-5
v_call: TRBV19
cdr3_nt: TGTGCCAGTAGTACTCCCTCAGGCGAGACCCAGTACTTC
cdr3_aa: CASSTPSGETQYF

d_call: TRBD2
clone_size: NA
j_call: TRBJ2-1
v_call: TRBV28
cdr3_nt: TGTGCCAGCAGGCGGACTAGCGGGAGGGGGGAGCAGTTCTTC
cdr3_aa: CASRRTSGRGEQFF

d_call: TRBD2
clone_size: NA
j_call: TRBJ2-7
v_call: TRBV29-1
cdr3_nt: TGCAGCTCCATACTCTGGGACGGGACTAGCTACGAGCAGTACTTC
cdr3_aa: CSSILWDGTSYEQYF

d_call: NA
clone_size: many
j_call: TRBJ2-2
v_call: TRBV5-1
cdr3_nt: TGCGCCAGCAGCCCCTTAAGTAACACCGGGGAGCTGTTTTTT
cdr3_aa: CASSPLSNTGELFF

d_call: TRBD1
clone_size: many
j_call: TRBJ1-5
v_call: TRBV28
cdr3_nt: TGTGCCAGCAGTCCAACTCGACAGGGTGGGGTTCAGCCCCAGCATTTT
cdr3_aa: CASSPTRQGGVQPQHF

d_call: NA
clone_size: many
j_call: TRBJ1-2
v_call: TRBV18
cdr3_nt: TGTGCCAGCTCACCCCGCCAGGAAGGAAATGGCTACACCTTC
cdr3_aa: CASSPRQEGNGYTF

d_call: NA
clone_size: many
j_call: TRBJ2-2
v_call: TRBV5-1
cdr3_nt: TGCGCCAGCAGCTTCGCGGGACAAGGCACCGGGGAGCTGTTTTTT
cdr3_aa: CASSFAGQGTGELFF

d_call: TRBD1
clone_size: many
j_call: TRBJ1-1
v_call: TRBV29-1
cdr3_nt: TGCAGCGCCAAGAGACAGGGCGGAACTGAAGCTTTCTTT
cdr3_aa: CSAKRQGGTEAFF

d_call: TRBD2
clone_size: NA
j_call: TRBJ2-3
v_call: TRBV4-1
cdr3_nt: TGCACCAGCAGCCTAACGGGACTAGCGCCAGATACGCAGTATTTT
cdr3_aa: CTSSLTGLAPDTQYF

d_call: NA
clone_size: many
j_call: TRBJ1-1
v_call: TRBV24-1
cdr3_nt: TGTGCCACCAGTGACGGACCCGGAGGGGCCATGAACACTGAAGCTTTCTTT
cdr3_aa: CATSDGPGGAMNTEAFF

d_call: TRBD1
clone_size: many
j_call: TRBJ1-5
v_call: TRBV7-9
cdr3_nt: TGTGCCAGCAGCCCAGGACAGGGGGTTGGGGGCAATCAGCCCCAGCATTTT
cdr3_aa: CASSPGQGVGGNQPQHF

d_call: TRBD2
clone_size: many
j_call: TRBJ2-3
v_call: TRBV11-2
cdr3_nt: TGTGCCAGCAGCTCCCTCAGACTAGCGCCGGATACGCAGTATTTT
cdr3_aa: CASSSLRLAPDTQYF

d_call: NA
clone_size: NA
j_call: TRBJ2-7
v_call: TRBV29-1
cdr3_nt: TGCAGCGTTGCGGGCCAATCCTACGAGCAGTACTTC
cdr3_aa: CSVAGQSYEQYF

d_call: TRBD1
clone_size: NA
j_call: TRBJ1-6
v_call: TRBV2
cdr3_nt: TGTGCCAGCAGTCCCTACAGGGGGCGGATCGGTAATTCACCCCTCCACTTT
cdr3_aa: CASSPYRGRIGNSPLHF

d_call: NA
clone_size: NA
j_call: TRBJ2-3
v_call: TRBV20-1
cdr3_nt: TGCAGTGCTAGAAAGCCAGGGGCAGATACGCAGTATTTT
cdr3_aa: CSARKPGADTQYF

d_call: NA
clone_size: many
j_call: TRBJ2-1
v_call: TRBV20-1
cdr3_nt: TGCAGTGCCAGGGTGCGGCACAATGAGCAGTTCTTC
cdr3_aa: CSARVRHNEQFF

d_call: NA
clone_size: many
j_call: TRBJ1-5
v_call: TRBV19
cdr3_nt: TGTGCCAGTAGTGAACAGAAGGGTCAGCCCCAGCATTTT
cdr3_aa: CASSEQKGQPQHF

d_call: NA
clone_size: few
j_call: TRBJ2-5
v_call: TRBV7-3
cdr3_nt: TGTGCCAGCGTGCCAGGGCTCCCAGAGACCCAGTACTTC
cdr3_aa: CASVPGLPETQYF

d_call: NA
clone_size: few
j_call: TRBJ2-3
v_call: TRBV24-1
cdr3_nt: TGTGCCACCAGTGAACCAAACAGTCCAGATACGCAGTATTTT
cdr3_aa: CATSEPNSPDTQYF